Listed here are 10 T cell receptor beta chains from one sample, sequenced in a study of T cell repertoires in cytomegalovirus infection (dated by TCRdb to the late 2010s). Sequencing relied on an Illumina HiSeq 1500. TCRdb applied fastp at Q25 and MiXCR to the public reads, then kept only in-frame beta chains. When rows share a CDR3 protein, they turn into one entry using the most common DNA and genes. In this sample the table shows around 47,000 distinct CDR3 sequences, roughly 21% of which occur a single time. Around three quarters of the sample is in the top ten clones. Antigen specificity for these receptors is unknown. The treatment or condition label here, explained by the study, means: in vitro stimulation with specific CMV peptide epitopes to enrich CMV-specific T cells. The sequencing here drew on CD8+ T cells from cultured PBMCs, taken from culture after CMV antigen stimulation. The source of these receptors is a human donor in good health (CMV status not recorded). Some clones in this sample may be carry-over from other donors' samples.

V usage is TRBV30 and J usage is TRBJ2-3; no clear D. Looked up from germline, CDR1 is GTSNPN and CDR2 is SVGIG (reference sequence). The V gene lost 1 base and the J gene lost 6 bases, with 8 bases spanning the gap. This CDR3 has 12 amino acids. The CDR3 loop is CAWSDQWDTQYF. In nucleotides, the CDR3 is TGTGCCTGGAGTGACCAGTGGGATACGCAGTATTTT.

This CDR3 is CASIGTGGLNGYTF. Here the CDR3 DNA reads TGTGCCAGCATCGGGACAGGGGGTTTAAATGGCTACACCTTC. The chain is built from TRBV6-1 and TRBJ1-2; TRBD1 aligns across 11 bases. Germline V CDR1 and CDR2: MNHNS, SASEGT. J gave up 6 bases and V 7 bases, and 7 bases lay outside the gene matches. The CDR3 extends over 14 amino acids.

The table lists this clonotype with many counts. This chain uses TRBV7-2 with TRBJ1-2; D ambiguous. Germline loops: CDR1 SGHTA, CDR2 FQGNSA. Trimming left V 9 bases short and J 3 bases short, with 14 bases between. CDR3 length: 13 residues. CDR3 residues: CARTRELDYGYTF. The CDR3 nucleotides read TGTGCCAGGACAAGGGAGTTGGACTATGGCTACACCTTC.

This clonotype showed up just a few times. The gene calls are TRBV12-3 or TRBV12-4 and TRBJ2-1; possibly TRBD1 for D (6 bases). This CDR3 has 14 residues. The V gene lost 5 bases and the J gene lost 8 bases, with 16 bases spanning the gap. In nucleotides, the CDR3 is TGTGCCAGCAGTCCCGCGACAGGCGGCGATGAGCAGTTCTTC. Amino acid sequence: CASSPATGGDEQFF.

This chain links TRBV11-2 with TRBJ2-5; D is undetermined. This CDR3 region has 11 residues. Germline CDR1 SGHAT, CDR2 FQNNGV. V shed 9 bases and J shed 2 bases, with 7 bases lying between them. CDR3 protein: CASRLQETQYF. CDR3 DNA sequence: TGTGCCAGTCGTCTGCAAGAGACCCAGTACTTC. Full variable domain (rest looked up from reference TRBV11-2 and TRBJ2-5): EAGVAQSPRYKIIEKRQSVAFWCNPISGHATLYWYQQILGQGPKLLIQFQNNGVVDDSQLPKDRFSAERLKGVDSTLKIQPAKLEDSAVYLCASRLQETQYFGPGTRLLVL.

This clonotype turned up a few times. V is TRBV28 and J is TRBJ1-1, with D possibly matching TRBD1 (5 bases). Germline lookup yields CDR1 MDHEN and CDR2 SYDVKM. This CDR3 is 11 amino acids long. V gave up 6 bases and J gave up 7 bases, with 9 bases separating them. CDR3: CASSSDSEAFF. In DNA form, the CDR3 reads TGTGCCAGCAGCTCCGACAGTGAAGCTTTCTTT.

CDR3 residues: CASSVRPGPQMNTEAFF. In nucleotides, the CDR3 is TGTGCCAGCAGCGTCAGACCGGGACCCCAAATGAACACTGAAGCTTTCTTT. The chain recombines TRBV9 with TRBJ1-1; TRBD1 is a possible D gene (5 bases). Germline V gives CDR1 SGDLS, CDR2 YYNGEE. This CDR3 region has 17 residues. V was trimmed by 2 bases and J by 0 bases, leaving 17 bases between them. The full variable domain, in which reference TRBV9 and TRBJ1-1 provide the parts outside the CDR3, is DSGVTQTPKHLITATGQRVTLRCSPRSGDLSVYWYQQSLDQGLQFLIQYYNGEERAKGNILERFSAQQFPDLHSELNLSSLELGDSALYFCASSVRPGPQMNTEAFFGQGTRLTVV.

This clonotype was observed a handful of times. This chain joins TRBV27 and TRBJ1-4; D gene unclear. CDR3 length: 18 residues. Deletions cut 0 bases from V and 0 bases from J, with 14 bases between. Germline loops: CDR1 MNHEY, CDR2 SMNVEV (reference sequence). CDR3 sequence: CASSLSFRDLTTNEKLFF. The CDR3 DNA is TGTGCCAGCAGTTTATCGTTTCGGGATCTCACAACTAATGAAAAACTGTTTTTT.

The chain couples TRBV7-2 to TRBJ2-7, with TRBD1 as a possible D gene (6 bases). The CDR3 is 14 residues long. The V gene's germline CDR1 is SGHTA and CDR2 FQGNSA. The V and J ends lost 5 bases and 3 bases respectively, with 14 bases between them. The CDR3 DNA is TGTGCCAGCAGCACGCGATTACAGGGCTACGAGCAGTACTTC. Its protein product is CASSTRLQGYEQYF.

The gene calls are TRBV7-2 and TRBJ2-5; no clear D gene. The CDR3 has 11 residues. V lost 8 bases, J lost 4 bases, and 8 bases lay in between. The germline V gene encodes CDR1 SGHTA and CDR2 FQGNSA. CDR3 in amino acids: CASRGGETQYF. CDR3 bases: TGTGCCAGCCGCGGTGGAGAGACCCAGTACTTC.